This T cell receptor beta chain was recovered during a study of T cells in Graves' hyperthyroidism and ophthalmopathy. Study-wide background: Peripheral blood samples were taken at initial diagnosis, prior to any treatment. General study points: Ophthalmopathy, which appeared later, was predicted by the model a median around 6 months before onset. Most thyroid clonotypes that were expanded above 0.001 also turned up in blood.

Amplified TCR beta CDR3 regions came from RNA transcripts. In the first-round RT-PCR of the TCR CDR3, the HTBI primer set was used. TCRdb reprocessed the multiplex PCR reads via MiXCR and lists one record per CDR3 protein. The table shows under 450,000 distinct CDR3 sequences, with about a sixth occurring only once. This clonotype was seen more than once but under ten times. Its target is unknown. Germline-derived CDR1 and CDR2 are MDHEN and SYDVKM. Trimming left V 9 bases short and J 9 bases short, with 9 bases between. This CDR3 spans 11 amino acids. PBMCs were collected from an approximately 9.4 ml volume of fresh peripheral blood.

The specimen was blood. This rearrangement joins TRBV28 to TRBJ1-6; maybe TRBD1 (6 bases). This receptor was identified in a woman between 18 and 29 years old with Graves' hyperthyroidism. The DNA of the CDR3 is TGTGCCAGATCCAGGGGTTCACCCCTCCACTTT. Translated, it gives CARSRGSPLHF. Using reference TRBV28 and TRBJ1-6 for the parts outside the CDR3, the full variable domain is DVKVTQSSRYLVKRTGEKVFLECVQDMDHENMFWYRQDPGLGLRLIYFSYDVKMKEKGDIPEGYSVSREKKERFSLILESASTNQTSMYLCARSRGSPLHFGNGTRLTVT.